The T cell receptor (beta chain) described here comes from a study of shared clonotypes between healthy human individuals. Only CD45RO-negative cells positively selected for CCR7 counted as naive CD8 cells, so terminally differentiated effector memory CD45RA+ cells were excluded. Study outcomes and limitations: Incompleteness in sorted-subset sequencing, despite large depth, was shown by rarefaction. The generation probabilities recorded for non-shared clonotypes fell below those of clonotypes shared by all four donors.

The CDR3 has 16 residues. The V end lost 5 bases, the J end lost 4 bases, and 15 bases lay between the germline ends. Germline V CDR1 and CDR2: MDHEN, SYDVKM. About this clone: Its antigen is still unknown.

The test was conducted at deep level. Sorted-subset replicate PCRs used about 200 ng of genomic DNA. This amount corresponded to some 30,000 T cell genomes. Profiling relied on immunoSEQ multiplex PCR, and the TCRdb table lists in-frame clones only, not all of them. Seen here are hundreds of thousands of clones, about 96% observed once, and the top ten hold approximately 0.1%. Sequencing was performed on naive CD8+ T cells sorted from blood. The rearrangement joins TRBV28 to TRBJ1-6, with D possibly TRBD1 on 5 matching bases. This sequence originates from a woman under 40 in good health. This CDR3 reads CASSAGTGAYNSPLHF. The CDR3 DNA sequence: TGTGCCAGCAGTGCTGGGACCGGTGCTTATAATTCACCCCTCCACTTT. Full variable domain (outside the CDR3, taken from reference TRBV28 and TRBJ1-6): DVKVTQSSRYLVKRTGEKVFLECVQDMDHENMFWYRQDPGLGLRLIYFSYDVKMKEKGDIPEGYSVSREKKERFSLILESASTNQTSMYLCASSAGTGAYNSPLHFGNGTRLTVT.